This T cell receptor (beta chain) was identified in a study of T cells after yellow fever vaccination. Only a few counts were recorded for this clonotype. The CDR3 is 14 residues long. CDR1 is MNHNY and CDR2 is SVGAGI in the germline V gene (reference sequence). V gave up 4 bases and J gave up 4 bases, with 13 bases separating them. Via MiXCR, TCRdb re-called the 5' RACE reads, giving one row per CDR3 protein. The sample includes about 330,000 distinct CDR3 sequences, approximately 4% seen only once; the top ten take 20% to 25%. This chain uses TRBV6-6 with TRBJ1-1; possible D gene TRBD1, 5 bases. The TCR comes from a man aged 18 to 35 who received the YFV17D yellow fever vaccine. This specimen consisted of PBMCs, obtained 5 days after the yellow fever booster vaccination. The CDR3 sequence is CASSLVRESTEAFF. DNA for the CDR3: TGTGCCAGCAGTTTGGTCAGGGAGAGCACTGAAGCTTTCTTT.